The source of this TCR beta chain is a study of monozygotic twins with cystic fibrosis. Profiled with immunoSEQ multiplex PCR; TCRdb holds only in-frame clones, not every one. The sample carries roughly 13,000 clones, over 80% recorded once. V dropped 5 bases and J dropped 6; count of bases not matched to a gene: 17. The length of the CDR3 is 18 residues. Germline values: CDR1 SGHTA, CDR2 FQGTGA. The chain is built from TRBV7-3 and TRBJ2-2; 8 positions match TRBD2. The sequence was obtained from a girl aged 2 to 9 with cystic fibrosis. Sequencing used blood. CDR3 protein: CASSPQAGGVGFAGELFF. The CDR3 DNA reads TGTGCCAGCAGCCCCCAGGCGGGAGGAGTCGGGTTCGCCGGGGAGCTGTTTTTT.